This T cell receptor beta chain was documented in a study of OX40 agonist ivuxolimab in advanced cancers. Study as a whole: Patients treated during dose escalation were battling hepatocellular carcinoma, melanoma, renal cell or head and neck cancer.

Trimming took off 3 bases at V and 6 bases at J, with 15 bases between the two ends. CDR1 and CDR2 (germline): KGHSH, LQKENI. The length of the CDR3 is 14 residues. Using immunoSEQ multiplex PCR, the repertoire was profiled, and TCRdb retains in-frame clones only, with some absent. The sample lists 65,000 to 95,000 clones, approximately 89% occurring once. This rearrangement joins TRBV18 to TRBJ2-7; D call uncertain. The clonotype comes from an adult with an advanced solid tumor such as melanoma, head and neck, liver or kidney cancer. The sample in question was CD4+ or CD8+ T cells sorted from blood, obtained in a trial of the OX40 agonist ivuxolimab. The CDR3 sequence is CASSPLTLTGEQYF. The CDR3 nucleotides are TGTGCCAGCTCACCGCTGACGCTTACCGGCGAGCAGTACTTC.